One sample yielded the 26 T cell receptor beta chains listed below, sequenced in a study of metastatic and nonmetastatic thyroid tumors. Thyroid surgery was preceded by no treatment in any patient. TCRdb re-called the PCR reads through MiXCR. Among about 69,000 clones listed, approximately 14% were seen once. Material: blood. The receptors come from a male donor with papillary thyroid cancer or a benign thyroid nodule (not recorded which). Some clones in this sample may be carry-over from other donors' samples.

J is TRBJ1-3 and V is TRBV7-9; no definite D call. The germline CDR1 and CDR2 sequences are SEHNR and FQNEAQ (reference sequence). Between the trimmed V and J ends, which lost 1 base and 5 bases, there was a span of 0 bases. The CDR3 is 11 amino acids. The CDR3 coding sequence is TGTGCCAGCAGCTTAGGAAACACCATATATTTT. As protein: CASSLGNTIYF.

This clone was seen ten or more times. The chain combines TRBV5-1 with TRBJ2-1, with D perhaps given as TRBD1 or TRBD2 (5 bases each). CDR3 length: 17 amino acids. CDR1 SGHRS and CDR2 YFSETQ come from the germline V gene. V was cut by 0 bases and J by 4 bases, with 17 bases left in between. The CDR3 region has the DNA TGCGCCAGCAGCTTGGCCGATGGGGGAGCTACGTACAATGAGCAGTTCTTC. This gives the protein CASSLADGGATYNEQFF.

On this clone: Relative to the germline gene, one junction end is altered; a read error may explain this. The chain couples TRBV6-1 to TRBJ1-2; D is unresolved. This CDR3 comprises 17 residues. CDR1 MNHNS and CDR2 SASEGT come from the germline V gene. The CDR3 nucleotides are TGTGCCAGCAGTGAAAATTACCGGGGTATCTTCCCTATTGGATACATCTTC. Translated, it gives CASSENYRGIFPIGYIF.

This clone was recorded at least ten times. The chain's CDR3 is CSARDYSRGEGYNEQFF. CDR3 nucleotide sequence: TGCAGTGCTAGAGATTATTCTAGGGGGGAGGGCTACAATGAGCAGTTCTTC. V gene TRBV20-1 combines with J gene TRBJ2-1; possible D gene TRBD2, 7 bases. CDR3 length equals 17 residues. Germline-derived CDR1 and CDR2 are DFQATT and SNEGSKA (reference sequence). Trimming took off 0 bases at V and 3 bases at J, with 18 bases between the two ends.

The sample holds many counts of this clone. V and J are TRBV3-1 and TRBJ1-2; 7 positions match TRBD1. The ends lost 0 bases at V and 2 bases at J; junction bases unmatched: 12. Germline-derived CDR1 and CDR2 are LGHDT and YNNKEL (reference sequence). The CDR3 spans 18 residues. The CDR3 sequence: CASSQEGYQAGGNYGYTF. CDR3 DNA sequence: TGTGCCAGCAGCCAAGAAGGATATCAGGCAGGGGGGAACTATGGCTACACCTTC.

This clone was counted between two and nine times. Possible read error: a much larger clone is one base away. Other DNA variants within this sample encode the same CDR3. The chain carries TRBV6-2 or TRBV6-3 and TRBJ1-5, with a weak D call TRBD1 (5 bases). This CDR3 has 16 amino acids. Germline V gene lookup returns CDR1 MNHEY and CDR2 SVGEGT. The CDR3: CASSYYAGNSNQPQHF. In DNA, the CDR3 is TGTGCCAGTAGTTACTATGCAGGGAATAGCAATCAGCCCCAGCATTTT.

The chain employs TRBV2 and TRBJ1-2; 7 bases fit TRBD1. The germline gives CDR1 SNHLY, CDR2 FYNNEI. The CDR3 spans 12 residues. Unmatched junction bases numbered 2, after V lost 6 bases and J lost 4 bases. The chain's CDR3 is CASSRGGYGYTF. The CDR3 DNA sequence: TGTGCCAGCAGCAGGGGGGGCTATGGCTACACCTTC.

This clone was recorded many times. The chain joins TRBV2 to TRBJ1-4; TRBD1 aligns across 10 bases. With 8 bases clipped from V and 6 bases from J, the junction kept 6 bases outside the gene matches. Per the germline V gene, CDR1 is SNHLY and CDR2 is FYNNEI. CDR3 length: 14 residues. DNA for the CDR3: TGTGCCAGCCTATCCGGGACAGGGGATGAAAAACTGTTTTTT. It encodes CASLSGTGDEKLFF.

This clone appeared many times. The rearrangement joins TRBV28 to TRBJ2-2, with a tentative D call TRBD1 (5 bases). Germline assignment: CDR1 MDHEN and CDR2 SYDVKM. The CDR3 runs to 12 residues. Between the trimmed V and J ends, which lost 10 bases and 1 base, there was a span of 7 bases. DNA of the CDR3: TGTGCCACCGGACAGAACACCGGGGAGCTGTTTTTT. Amino acid sequence: CATGQNTGELFF.

This clone was detected many times. The chain joins TRBV28 to TRBJ1-3, with TRBD1 matching 9 bases. This CDR3 is built from 15 residues. V shed 6 bases, J shed 7 bases, and the junction held 10 bases outside the gene matches. Germline V CDR1 and CDR2: MDHEN, SYDVKM. The CDR3 loop reads CASRLQTGGWNTIYF. The DNA of the CDR3 is TGTGCCAGCAGACTTCAGACAGGGGGGTGGAACACCATATATTTT.

This clone was found a few times. This may arise from a read error, as a much more abundant clone is one base away. The rearrangement links TRBV5-5 to TRBJ2-2; TRBD1 might be the D (6 bases). The CDR3 is 16 residues long. The V end was cut by 2 bases, the J end by 7 bases, with 18 bases between. CDR1 and CDR2 (germline): SGHKS, YYEKEE (reference sequence). CDR3 bases: TGTGCCAGCAGCTTTTTCCACAGGGCAGACATCGGGGAGCTGTTTTTT. Protein product: CASSFFHRADIGELFF.

This clone came up many times. The gene calls are TRBV6-1 and TRBJ2-1; 11 nucleotides match TRBD2. J gave up 6 bases and V 8 bases, and 12 bases lay outside the gene matches. CDR3 length equals 16 residues. The V gene's germline CDR1 is MNHNS and CDR2 SASEGT. The CDR3 nucleotides are TGTGCCAGCGGAGGGAATAGCGGGAGGGCCGTCAATGAGCAGTTCTTC. It encodes CASGGNSGRAVNEQFF.

This clone showed up just a few times. A much larger clone is a single base away; this may be a read error. The CDR3 DNA sequence: TGTGCCACCAGTGGTAGTAAAGGCCTAATTCGCGAGCAGTACTTC. This codes for CATSGSKGLIREQYF. This chain connects TRBV24-1 to TRBJ2-7, with D unresolved. This CDR3 has 15 residues. V was clipped by 5 bases and J by 6 bases, with 19 bases between them. CDR1 and CDR2 from the germline V gene are KGHDR and SFDVKD.

The chain has TRBV3-1 and TRBJ2-1; D unresolved. This CDR3 is built from 16 residues. V was shortened by 1 base and J by 0 bases, with 10 bases between the two germline ends. Germline CDR1 reads LGHDT; CDR2 reads YNNKEL (reference sequence). The CDR3 nucleotides are TGTGCCAGCAGCCAAGTTGAACCGAGCTCCTACAATGAGCAGTTCTTC. This sequence encodes CASSQVEPSSYNEQFF.

The V gene is TRBV4-1, the J gene TRBJ2-7; D unclear. Germline V gene sequence: CDR1 MGHRA, CDR2 YSYEKL. Trimming left V 3 bases short and J 4 bases short, with 10 bases between. The CDR3 loop spans 13 amino acids. The CDR3 nucleotides read TGCGCCAGCAGCCACTTAGTCGGATACGAGCAGTACTTC. Protein: CASSHLVGYEQYF.

This clone has just a few counts. The chain recombines TRBV6-1 with TRBJ1-2; no clear D. Trimming stripped 1 base from V and 4 bases from J, with 13 bases between. This CDR3 is built from 15 residues. Looked up from germline, CDR1 is MNHNS and CDR2 is SASEGT. DNA for the CDR3: TGTGCCAGCAGTGAAGAGGCCCGCGACGGCTATGGCTACACCTTC. It codes for CASSEEARDGYGYTF.

To note about this clone: A much larger clone differs by one base, so this may be a read error. The chain employs TRBV4-1 and TRBJ2-1, with D perhaps TRBD1 or TRBD2 (5 bases each). The germline V gene encodes CDR1 MGHRA and CDR2 YSYEKL. This CDR3 comprises 15 residues. V dropped 4 bases and J dropped 6 bases, with 16 bases sitting between them. CDR3 amino acids: CASSLQVARGNEQFF. The CDR3 nucleotides are TGCGCCAGCAGCCTTCAGGTGGCGAGGGGCAATGAGCAGTTCTTC.

This clone has more than one count but fewer than ten. The V and J genes are TRBV12-3 or TRBV12-4 and TRBJ2-2; D gene unclear. Trimming pared 7 bases from V and 6 bases from J, leaving 12 bases between. This CDR3 region has 13 residues. Here the CDR3 DNA reads TGTGCCAGCAACAGTGTTGTGTCCGGGGAGCTGTTTTTT. As protein: CASNSVVSGELFF.

This clone was seen at least ten times. The genes are TRBV7-9 and TRBJ2-1; 7 bases are shared with TRBD2. Germline lookup yields CDR1 SEHNR and CDR2 FQNEAQ (reference sequence). The CDR3 totals 15 residues. The V segment lost 5 bases and the J segment 5 bases; nucleotides outside the gene matches: 9. CDR3 region: CASSPRGGRNNEQFF. For the CDR3, the DNA is TGTGCCAGCAGCCCCCGGGGCGGGAGAAACAATGAGCAGTTCTTC.

This clone was seen many times. Additional DNA sequences in this sample encode the identical CDR3. This sequence joins TRBV6-1 and TRBJ2-1; D is undetermined. Germline CDR1 reads MNHNS; CDR2 reads SASEGT. This CDR3 contains 16 residues. V lost 7 bases and J 2 bases, leaving 18 bases between the germline ends. This chain's CDR3 is CASTNSPDRPYNEQFF. The CDR3 nucleotides read TGTGCCAGCACCAACTCACCCGACCGACCCTACAATGAGCAGTTCTTC.

This clone was detected many times. Other DNA sequences in this specimen translate into the identical CDR3. The chain joins TRBV20-1 to TRBJ1-4; tentatively, D is TRBD1 (6 bases). Germline V gene sequence: CDR1 DFQATT, CDR2 SNEGSKA (reference sequence). The CDR3 totals 11 residues. V was trimmed by 7 bases and J by 12 bases, leaving 15 bases between them. For the CDR3, the DNA is TGCAGTGGGACCGAGGGGGGGCAACTGTTTTTT. Encoded protein: CSGTEGGQLFF.

This clone has a count of ten or more. This chain connects TRBV7-9 to TRBJ2-1; D not certain. CDR3 length equals 13 residues. V was clipped by 3 bases and J by 7 bases, with 10 bases between them. Germline loops: CDR1 SEHNR, CDR2 FQNEAQ (reference sequence). The CDR3 sequence is CASSFGVLNEQFF. Here the CDR3 DNA reads TGTGCCAGCAGCTTCGGCGTTTTGAATGAGCAGTTCTTC. The full variable domain, with the rest looked up from reference TRBV7-9 and TRBJ2-1, is DTGVSQNPRHKITKRGQNVTFRCDPISEHNRLYWYRQTLGQGPEFLTYFQNEAQLEKSRLLSDRFSAERPKGSFSTLEIQRTEQGDSAMYLCASSFGVLNEQFFGPGTRLTVL.

This clone was seen more than once but under ten times. This chain joins TRBV28 and TRBJ2-7; D tentatively fits TRBD1 or TRBD2 (5 bases each). The V gene's germline CDR1 is MDHEN and CDR2 SYDVKM. This CDR3 is built from 12 residues. V dropped 4 bases and J dropped 7 bases, with 11 bases sitting between them. CDR3 nucleotides: TGTGCCAGCAGTTACCGGGACCGGGAGCAGTACTTC. Encoded protein: CASSYRDREQYF.

In this sample, this clone turned up many times. V gene TRBV28 combines with J gene TRBJ1-3; D is uncertain. Germline V gene lookup returns CDR1 MDHEN and CDR2 SYDVKM. The CDR3 loop spans 12 amino acids. V was pared by 3 bases and J by 0 bases, with 0 bases between. CDR3 in DNA: TGTGCCAGCAGTTTCTCTGGAAACACCATATATTTT. The encoded protein is CASSFSGNTIYF.

J is TRBJ2-7 and V is TRBV7-3; no reliable D call. This CDR3 is 17 amino acids long. Germline CDR1 SGHTA, CDR2 FQGTGA. V was trimmed by 3 bases and J by 0 bases, leaving 18 bases between them. The CDR3 region has the DNA TGTGCCAGCAGCTTCAGCGTGAGGCTTCTAATCTCCTACGAGCAGTACGTC. Protein product: CASSFSVRLLISYEQYV.

This clone was counted at least ten times. This chain links TRBV6-5 with TRBJ2-5; a weak D match, TRBD2 (6 bases). The V and J ends lost 0 bases and 5 bases respectively, with 13 bases between them. This CDR3 spans 15 amino acids. Germline V gene sequence: CDR1 MNHEY, CDR2 SVGAGI. The CDR3 protein is CASSYSRGAGETQYF. CDR3 DNA sequence: TGTGCCAGCAGTTACTCGAGAGGGGCGGGGGAGACCCAGTACTTC.